Included here is one T cell receptor beta chain sequence, with context. What it recognizes is unknown. Between the trimmed V and J ends, which lost 4 bases and 1 base, there was a span of 10 bases. There are 14 residues in the CDR3. Per the germline V gene, CDR1 is KGHSH and CDR2 is LQKENI. The sample originates from a study of cytomegalovirus exposure and HLA in healthy donors. Study details: HLA-typed donors were the source of 83 million or so unique TCRs, which an early data release held. The study, taken as a whole, reports: In an earlier analysis, in 587 donors, most V segments appeared productive either ~87% or ~30% of the time. Despite most TCR sequences being rare, some public TCRs occurred in many donors. Reports showed the classifier diagnosing cytomegalovirus status with high specificity and sensitivity.

In the PCR, 60 Vbeta and 13 Jbeta primers were used. Sequenced by immunoSEQ multiplex PCR; TCRdb stores in-frame clones only, minus some. The sample consists of fewer than 45,000 clones, 90% of them appearing once. The TCR originated in a woman between 18 and 30 years old in good health and CMV-seronegative. The sample was PBMCs. The gene calls are TRBV18 and TRBJ1-1; D gene unclear. The CDR3 bases are TGTGCCAGCTCACGACAAACGACGAACACTGAAGCTTTCTTT. Its protein product is CASSRQTTNTEAFF.